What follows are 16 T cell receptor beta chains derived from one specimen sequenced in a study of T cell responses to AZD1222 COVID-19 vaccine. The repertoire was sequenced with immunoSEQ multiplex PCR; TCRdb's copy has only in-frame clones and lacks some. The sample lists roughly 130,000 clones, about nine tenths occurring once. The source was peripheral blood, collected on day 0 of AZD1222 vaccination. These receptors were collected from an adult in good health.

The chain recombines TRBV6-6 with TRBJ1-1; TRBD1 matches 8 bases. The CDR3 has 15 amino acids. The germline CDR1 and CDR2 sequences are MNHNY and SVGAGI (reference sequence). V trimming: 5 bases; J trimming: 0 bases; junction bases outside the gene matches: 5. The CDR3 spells CASSPRQGMNTEAFF. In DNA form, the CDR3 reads TGTGCCAGCAGTCCCAGACAGGGGATGAACACTGAAGCTTTCTTT.

The CDR3 protein is CATSDLLARPLPISPLHF. The CDR3, as DNA: TGTGCCACCAGTGATTTGCTAGCCCGACCGCTGCCAATTTCACCCCTCCACTTT. The rearrangement uses TRBV24-1 and TRBJ1-6; unclear D gene. V lost 0 bases, J lost 9 bases, and 20 bases lay in between. CDR1 and CDR2 (germline): KGHDR, SFDVKD. This CDR3 spans 18 amino acids.

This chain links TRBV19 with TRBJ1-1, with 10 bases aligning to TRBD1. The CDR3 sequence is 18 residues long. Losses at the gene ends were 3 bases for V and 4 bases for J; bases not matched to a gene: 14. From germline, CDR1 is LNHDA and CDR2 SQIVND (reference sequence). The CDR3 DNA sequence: TGTGCCAGTAGTATTCATCCCGGGACAGGGGAGGCGGTCACTGAAGCTTTCTTT. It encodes CASSIHPGTGEAVTEAFF.

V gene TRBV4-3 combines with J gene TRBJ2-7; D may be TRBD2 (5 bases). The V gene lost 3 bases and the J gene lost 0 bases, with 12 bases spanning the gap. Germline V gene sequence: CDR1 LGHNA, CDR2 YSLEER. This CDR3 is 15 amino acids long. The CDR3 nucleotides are TGCGCCAGCAGCCAGGGTCGGGGTAGCTCCTACGAGCAGTACTTC. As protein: CASSQGRGSSYEQYF.

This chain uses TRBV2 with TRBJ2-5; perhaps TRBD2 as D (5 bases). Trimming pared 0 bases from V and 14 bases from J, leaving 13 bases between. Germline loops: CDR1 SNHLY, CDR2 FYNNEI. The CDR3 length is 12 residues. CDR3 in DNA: TGTGCCAGCAGTGAAGCGCGGATGGACTTATACTTC. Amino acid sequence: CASSEARMDLYF.

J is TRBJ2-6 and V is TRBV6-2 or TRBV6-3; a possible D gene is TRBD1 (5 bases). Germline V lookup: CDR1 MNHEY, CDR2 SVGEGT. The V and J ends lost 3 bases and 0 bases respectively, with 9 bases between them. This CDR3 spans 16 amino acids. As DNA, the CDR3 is TGTGCCAGCAGTTATCACCAGGGCTCTGGGGCCAACGTCCTGACTTTC. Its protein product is CASSYHQGSGANVLTF.

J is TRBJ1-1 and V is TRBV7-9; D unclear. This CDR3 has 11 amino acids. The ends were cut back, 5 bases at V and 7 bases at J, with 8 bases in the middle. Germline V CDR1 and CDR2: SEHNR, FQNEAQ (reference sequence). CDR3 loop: CASSERSEAFF. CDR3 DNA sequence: TGTGCCAGCAGCGAACGGAGTGAAGCTTTCTTT.

The CDR3 is CASSPTASGGSRQETQYF. CDR3 DNA sequence: TGTGCCAGCAGCCCAACAGCTAGCGGGGGGTCGCGGCAAGAGACCCAGTACTTC. The V gene is TRBV7-3, the J gene TRBJ2-5; 11 nucleotides agree with TRBD2. The CDR3 loop spans 18 amino acids. Germline V gives CDR1 SGHTA, CDR2 FQGTGA. The trim removed 5 bases at V and 2 bases at J, leaving 13 bases unmatched.

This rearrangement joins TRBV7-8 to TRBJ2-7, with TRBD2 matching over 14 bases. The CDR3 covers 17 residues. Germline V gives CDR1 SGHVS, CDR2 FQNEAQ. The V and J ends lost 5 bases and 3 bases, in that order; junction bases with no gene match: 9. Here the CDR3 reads CASSKERTSGGHYEQYF. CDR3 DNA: TGTGCCAGCAGCAAAGAGAGGACTAGCGGGGGGCACTACGAGCAGTACTTC.

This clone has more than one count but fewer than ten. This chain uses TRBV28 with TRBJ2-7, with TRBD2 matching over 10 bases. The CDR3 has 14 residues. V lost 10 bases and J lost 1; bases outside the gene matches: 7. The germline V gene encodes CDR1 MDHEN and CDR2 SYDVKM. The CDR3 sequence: CATLTSGTSYEQYF. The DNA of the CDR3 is TGTGCCACCCTAACTAGCGGGACATCCTACGAGCAGTACTTC.

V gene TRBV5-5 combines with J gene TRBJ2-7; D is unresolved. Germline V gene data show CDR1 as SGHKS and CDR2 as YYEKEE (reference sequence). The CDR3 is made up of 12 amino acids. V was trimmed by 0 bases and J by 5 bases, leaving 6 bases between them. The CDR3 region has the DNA TGTGCCAGCAGCTTGGCGGCTGACGAGCAGTACTTC. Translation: CASSLAADEQYF.

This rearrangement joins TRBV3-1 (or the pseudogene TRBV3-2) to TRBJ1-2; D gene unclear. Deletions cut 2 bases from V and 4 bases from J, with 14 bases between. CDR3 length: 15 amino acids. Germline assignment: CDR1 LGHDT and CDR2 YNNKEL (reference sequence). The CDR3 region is CASSQNEVLGYGYTF. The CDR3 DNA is TGTGCCAGCAGCCAAAACGAGGTCCTGGGCTATGGCTACACCTTC.

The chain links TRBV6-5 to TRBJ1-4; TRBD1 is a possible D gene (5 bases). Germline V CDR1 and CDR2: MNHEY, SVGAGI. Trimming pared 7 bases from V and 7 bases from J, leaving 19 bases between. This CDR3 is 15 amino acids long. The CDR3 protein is CASTIPQEGSEKLFF. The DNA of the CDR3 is TGTGCCAGCACTATCCCTCAGGAGGGGAGTGAAAAACTGTTTTTT.

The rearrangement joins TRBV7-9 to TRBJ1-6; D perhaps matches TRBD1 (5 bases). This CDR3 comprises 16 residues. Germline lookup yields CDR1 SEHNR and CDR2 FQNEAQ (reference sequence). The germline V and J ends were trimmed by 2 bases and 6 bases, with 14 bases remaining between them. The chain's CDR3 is CASSLIKGDLNSPLHF. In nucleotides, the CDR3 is TGTGCCAGCAGCTTAATAAAAGGGGATCTTAATTCACCCCTCCACTTT.

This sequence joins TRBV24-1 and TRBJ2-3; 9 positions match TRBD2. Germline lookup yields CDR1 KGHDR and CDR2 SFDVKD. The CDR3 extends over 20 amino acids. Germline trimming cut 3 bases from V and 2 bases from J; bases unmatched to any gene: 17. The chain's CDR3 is CATSDRGFGGLAGHTDTQYF. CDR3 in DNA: TGTGCCACCAGTGATCGAGGCTTTGGTGGGCTAGCGGGGCACACAGATACGCAGTATTTT.

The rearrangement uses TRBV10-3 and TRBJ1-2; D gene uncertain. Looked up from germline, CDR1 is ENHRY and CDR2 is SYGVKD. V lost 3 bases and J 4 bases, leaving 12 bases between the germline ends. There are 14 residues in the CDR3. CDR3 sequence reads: CAISDMVGVYGYTF. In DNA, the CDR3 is TGTGCCATCAGTGACATGGTTGGGGTCTATGGCTACACCTTC.